This record concerns one T cell receptor beta chain sequence. What it binds is unknown. This specimen belongs to a study of immune cell composition in non-small cell lung cancer. Between the trimmed V and J ends, which lost 0 bases and 7 bases, there was a span of 24 bases. Per the germline V gene, CDR1 is LNHNV and CDR2 is YYDKDF (reference sequence). CDR3 length: 18 residues. The normal lung sample lay at least 3 cm, and maximally far, from the tumour. Study-wide results and caveats: No significant correlation existed between pack-years smoked and tumour clonality. Clones >0.5% enriched in tumour were rarer in adenocarcinoma (roughly 35%) than squamous (roughly 75%). Adenocarcinomas with higher top tumour-associated clone frequency had more reactive TILs.

Profiling relied on immunoSEQ multiplex PCR, and the TCRdb table lists in-frame clones only, not all of them. The sample has nearly 6,000 clones; about 85% are singletons. The chain employs TRBV15 and TRBJ1-2, with a possible D match to TRBD1 (6 bases). The sequenced material came from non-adjacent lung tissue. The TCR comes from a human donor with non-small cell lung cancer. CDR3 protein: CATSRDLWGRTSGAGYTF. The DNA of the CDR3 is TGTGCCACCAGCAGAGATCTGTGGGGACGAACCTCAGGGGCTGGCTACACCTTC.